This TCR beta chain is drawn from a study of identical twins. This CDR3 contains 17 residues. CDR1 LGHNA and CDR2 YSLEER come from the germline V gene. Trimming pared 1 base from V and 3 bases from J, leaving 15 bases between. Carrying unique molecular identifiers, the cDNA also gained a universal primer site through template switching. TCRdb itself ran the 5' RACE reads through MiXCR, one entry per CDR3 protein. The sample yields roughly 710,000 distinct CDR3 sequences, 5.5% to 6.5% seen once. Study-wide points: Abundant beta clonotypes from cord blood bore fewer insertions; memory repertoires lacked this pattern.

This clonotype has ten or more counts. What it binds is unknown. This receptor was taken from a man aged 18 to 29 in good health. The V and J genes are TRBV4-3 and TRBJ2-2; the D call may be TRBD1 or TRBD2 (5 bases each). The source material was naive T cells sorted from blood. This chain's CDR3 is CASSQVGEQGYTGELFF. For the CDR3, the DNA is TGCGCCAGCAGCCAAGTAGGGGAGCAGGGATACACCGGGGAGCTGTTTTTT.